The 17 T cell receptor beta chains below come from one sample, sequenced in a study of T cell responses to AZD1222 COVID-19 vaccine. Measured with immunoSEQ multiplex PCR; TCRdb has only the in-frame clones, and not every one. The sample shows about 70,000 clones, about 85% of them seen only once. This specimen was peripheral blood, taken on day 0 of AZD1222 vaccination. Receptor source: an adult in good health.

This clone came up once. The chain carries TRBV6-4 and TRBJ1-5; D gene unclear. This CDR3 region has 13 residues. Looked up from germline, CDR1 is MRHNA and CDR2 is SNTAGT. Between the trimmed V and J ends, which lost 10 bases and 7 bases, there was a span of 17 bases. The CDR3 sequence: CANPARFSQPQHF. Here the CDR3 DNA reads TGTGCCAACCCCGCTAGGTTTAGCCAGCCCCAGCATTTT.

This clone came up once. V usage is TRBV7-9 and J usage is TRBJ2-1, with D possibly being TRBD2 (6 bases). This CDR3 has 15 amino acids. V lost 1 base and J lost 4, with 11 bases in between. The V gene's germline CDR1 is SEHNR and CDR2 FQNEAQ (reference sequence). CDR3 sequence: CASSLDAGLYNEQFF. CDR3 bases: TGTGCCAGCAGCTTAGACGCGGGGCTTTACAATGAGCAGTTCTTC.

The chain joins TRBV10-3 to TRBJ1-3; D gene uncertain. CDR1 and CDR2 (germline): ENHRY, SYGVKD. V shed 3 bases and J shed 0 bases, with 6 bases lying between them. The CDR3 is made up of 14 amino acids. The CDR3 loop reads CAISDQFSGNTIYF. The CDR3 DNA follows: TGTGCCATCAGTGATCAGTTCTCTGGAAACACCATATATTTT.

This chain uses TRBV4-2 with TRBJ2-7, with 7 bases lining up with TRBD1. V shed 1 base and J 4 bases; nucleotides not matched to a gene: 10. The CDR3 totals 16 residues. Per the germline V gene, CDR1 is LGHNA and CDR2 is YNFKEQ. The CDR3 DNA is TGTGCCAGCAGCCAAGCGACCGGGACAGATATTTACGAGCAGTACTTC. Protein sequence: CASSQATGTDIYEQYF.

This chain links TRBV20-1 with TRBJ2-1; D is perhaps TRBD2 (5 bases). The CDR3 contains 10 residues. The V end lost 6 bases, the J end lost 8 bases, and 8 bases lay between the germline ends. CDR1 is DFQATT, CDR2 SNEGSKA, per germline (reference sequence). The CDR3 region has the DNA TGCAGTGCGGGAGAGTATGAGCAGTTCTTC. Translating it yields CSAGEYEQFF.

The chain carries TRBV27 and TRBJ1-1; D gene ambiguous. The CDR3 is 11 residues long. Trimming shortened V by 8 bases and J by 0 bases, and 4 bases separated the two germline ends. Germline-derived CDR1 and CDR2 are MNHEY and SMNVEV (reference sequence). The CDR3 DNA is TGTGCCAGCCGTGTGAACACTGAAGCTTTCTTT. This gives the protein CASRVNTEAFF.

The chain employs TRBV21-1 and TRBJ2-5. TRBV21-1 is listed as a pseudogene. This CDR3 has 15 residues. The CDR3 coding sequence is TGTGCCAGCAGCAAGGTGGGACCCCCCACGGAGACCCAGTACTTC. As protein: CASSKVGPPTETQYF.

This clone occurred once. The rearrangement joins TRBV5-5 to TRBJ2-5; 9 bases line up with TRBD2. The V gene end was trimmed by 3 bases and the J gene end by 4 bases; junction bases not matched to a gene: 7. Germline CDR1 reads SGHKS; CDR2 reads YYEKEE (reference sequence). The CDR3 extends over 15 amino acids. CDR3 sequence reads: CASSSSGDRRETQYF. CDR3 DNA sequence: TGTGCCAGCAGCTCTAGCGGGGATCGTAGAGAGACCCAGTACTTC.

The CDR3 bases are TGTGCCAGCAGCCGCAGGTTCGCTAACTATGGCTACACCTTC. Protein sequence: CASSRRFANYGYTF. The V call is TRBV11-2, the J call TRBJ1-2; D call uncertain. The germline V gene encodes CDR1 SGHAT and CDR2 FQNNGV. There are 14 residues in the CDR3. Trimming pared 5 bases from V and 0 bases from J, leaving 10 bases between. Variable domain in full (rest from reference TRBV11-2 and TRBJ1-2): EAGVAQSPRYKIIEKRQSVAFWCNPISGHATLYWYQQILGQGPKLLIQFQNNGVVDDSQLPKDRFSAERLKGVDSTLKIQPAKLEDSAVYLCASSRRFANYGYTFGSGTRLTVV.

The J gene is TRBJ1-2, the V gene TRBV5-4; the D is unclear. Germline V lookup: CDR1 SGHNT, CDR2 YYREEE (reference sequence). This CDR3 region has 13 residues. V dropped 2 bases and J dropped 2 bases, with 7 bases sitting between them. This CDR3 reads CASSFKINYGYTF. The DNA for the CDR3 is TGTGCCAGCAGCTTTAAAATCAACTATGGCTACACCTTC.

This chain uses TRBV9 with TRBJ2-5; D remains ambiguous. V gave up 5 bases and J gave up 2 bases, with 19 bases separating them. This CDR3 has 16 residues. CDR1 is SGDLS, CDR2 YYNGEE, per germline. CDR3 in DNA: TGTGCCAGCAGTTTTTCCCACAGCGCCCTTCAAGAGACCCAGTACTTC. It is translated as CASSFSHSALQETQYF.

This chain uses TRBV2 with TRBJ2-5, with no clear D. The length of the CDR3 is 15 residues. CDR1 is SNHLY, CDR2 FYNNEI, per germline. V shed 6 bases and J shed 5 bases, with 19 bases lying between them. DNA of the CDR3: TGTGCCAGCAGATCCCGACCGAATTCTCCGGAGACCCAGTACTTC. This encodes CASRSRPNSPETQYF.

J is TRBJ2-5 and V is TRBV7-9; D ambiguous. Trimming left V 2 bases short and J 11 bases short, with 12 bases between. This CDR3 has 12 amino acids. Germline lookup yields CDR1 SEHNR and CDR2 FQNEAQ (reference sequence). The CDR3 region has the DNA TGTGCCAGCAGCTTATTTACCCAGGTTCAGTACTTC. Translated: CASSLFTQVQYF.

A single count supports this clone. The V call is TRBV10-2, the J call TRBJ2-2, with D unclear. Germline loops: CDR1 WSHSY, CDR2 SAAADI. Between the trimmed V and J ends, which lost 4 bases and 4 bases, there was a span of 7 bases. CDR3 length: 13 residues. The CDR3 loop is CASSGLSTGELFF. The DNA of the CDR3 is TGCGCCAGCAGTGGGTTAAGCACCGGGGAGCTGTTTTTT.

The chain employs TRBV29-1 and TRBJ2-2; 12 nucleotides align to TRBD2. CDR3 size: 17 residues. Germline V CDR1 and CDR2: SQVTM, ANQGSEA. Germline trimming cut 5 bases from V and 4 bases from J; bases unmatched to any gene: 11. The CDR3 coding sequence is TGCAGCGTTTCGGCTAGCGGGGGGGCAAGGGGCACCGGGGAGCTGTTTTTT. Protein sequence: CSVSASGGARGTGELFF.

The chain is built from TRBV3-1 (or the pseudogene TRBV3-2) and TRBJ2-2, with D possibly being TRBD2 (6 bases). The CDR3 runs to 14 residues. With 4 bases removed from V and 7 bases from J, the gap between germline ends came to 13 bases. Germline V lookup: CDR1 LGHDT, CDR2 YNNKEL (reference sequence). The CDR3 sequence: CASSPAGRIGELFF. CDR3 DNA sequence: TGTGCCAGCAGCCCCGCGGGACGAATCGGGGAGCTGTTTTTT.

This clone was counted only a few times. The conserved closing phenylalanine or tryptophan is absent in this CDR3, likely reflecting a read error. The DNA is omitted, as the CDR3 cannot be located on it reliably, and the CDR3 follows TCRdb's listing. The CDR3 loop reads CASSLGATSVY. The chain uses TRBV11-2 and TRBJ2-3; the D call of TRBD2 is as the table states it, not checked on the DNA. The germline V gene has CDR1 SGHAT and CDR2 FQNNGV. The CDR3 length equals 11 residues, ends included.